This T cell receptor beta chain is from a study of blood T cell repertoires in COVID-19. Trimming left V 4 bases short and J 10 bases short, with 15 bases between. Per the germline V gene, CDR1 is SGHDT and CDR2 is YYEEEE. The CDR3 runs to 14 residues. Libraries were prepared by immunoSEQ multiplex PCR; TCRdb keeps only in-frame clonotypes and omits some of them. The table includes approximately 270,000 clones, about 86% detected once. Sequenced input: peripheral blood. J is TRBJ1-6 and V is TRBV5-6, with D perhaps matching TRBD1 (6 bases). The TCR sequence derives from a man older than 75 with acute or convalescent COVID-19. CDR3: CASSGGAGRSPLHF. The CDR3 bases are TGTGCCAGCAGCGGGGGGGCAGGGAGGTCACCCCTCCACTTT.